This T cell receptor beta chain originates from a study of blood T cell repertoires in COVID-19. Background on the study: COVID-19 samples, acute and convalescent, were from the United States, Italy and Spain. Nucleic acid was either cDNA or gDNA, and it came from T cells, B-cell-depleted T cells, or PBMCs.

Assay: immunoSEQ multiplex PCR; the TCRdb copy retains only in-frame clones and omits some. The repertoire holds 100,000 to 120,000 clones, with around 90% as singletons. The V end was cut by 3 bases, the J end by 4 bases, with 9 bases between. The length of the CDR3 is 13 residues. The specimen was peripheral blood. The TCR was taken from a human donor in a cohort sampled during active COVID-19. The genes are TRBV12-3 or TRBV12-4 and TRBJ1-1; no clear D gene. The DNA of the CDR3 is TGTGCCAGCAGTTTTTCGAGCTCCACTGAAGCTTTCTTT. Translated, it gives CASSFSSSTEAFF.